This T cell receptor (beta chain) was sequenced for a study of vaccination effects on CD4 cells after COVID-19. Only in-frame clones appear in the TCRdb table, and some are missing; sequencing was by immunoSEQ multiplex PCR. This repertoire shows about 31,000 clones, roughly 81% found once; its top ten account for about 14%. Remarks on this clone: The antigen is unknown.

Germline-derived CDR1 and CDR2 are SGHAT and FQDESV (reference sequence). CDR3 length: 13 residues. Trimming took off 6 bases at V and 2 bases at J, with 11 bases between the two ends. ViraFEST used viral peptide pools to expand antigen-specific CD4+ T cells before sequencing. The culture ran for 10 to 11 days, and then CD4+ T cells were isolated. The cohort was immunized with two doses of either the BNT162b2 or mRNA-1273 vaccine. The clonotype comes from a human donor who received a COVID-19 vaccine. The rearrangement links TRBV11-1 to TRBJ2-7; TRBD1 is a possible D gene (6 bases). This specimen consisted of CD4+ T cells from PBMCs cultured with HCoV-229E spike peptides, obtained after COVID-19 vaccination. The DNA for the CDR3 is TGTGCCAGCAGTTTGGACAGCGCCTACGAGCAGTACTTC. Its translation is CASSLDSAYEQYF.